The next 8 T cell receptor beta chains were all read from a single sample in a study of CD4+ T cells in melanoma. Clones were sequenced by immunoSEQ multiplex PCR, and TCRdb holds only the in-frame ones, with some missing. Of around 100,000 clones listed, about nine tenths are singletons. Sequencing was performed on peripheral blood. The receptors were gathered from a human donor with melanoma.

DNA of the CDR3: TGTGCCAGCAGCTTAGGGTTAGGGTCTGGAAACACCATATATTTT. This encodes CASSLGLGSGNTIYF. The genes are TRBV5-5 and TRBJ1-3; D gene ambiguous. Germline V CDR1 and CDR2: SGHKS, YYEKEE (reference sequence). V dropped 2 bases and J dropped 1 base, with 10 bases sitting between them. The CDR3 is made up of 15 amino acids.

This chain joins TRBV27 and TRBJ1-1; D is unresolved. The germline V gene encodes CDR1 MNHEY and CDR2 SMNVEV (reference sequence). This CDR3 contains 15 residues. V was trimmed by 5 bases and J by 6 bases, leaving 19 bases between them. CDR3 sequence reads: CASSSSWGSLAEAFF. The CDR3 DNA sequence: TGTGCCAGCAGTAGTTCCTGGGGATCGCTGGCTGAAGCTTTCTTT.

The chain carries TRBV5-6 and TRBJ1-2; 7 nucleotides align to TRBD1. The CDR3 has 14 amino acids. Per germline, CDR1 SGHDT and CDR2 YYEEEE. V shed 0 bases, J shed 8 bases, and the junction held 7 bases outside the gene matches. The CDR3, as DNA: TGTGCCAGCAGCTTGGGTAGGAGGGGGCACGGCTACACCTTC. Its protein product is CASSLGRRGHGYTF.

CDR3 region: CASSLTFLGGSYNEQFF. In DNA, the CDR3 is TGTGCCAGCAGCTTAACGTTTTTGGGGGGCTCCTACAATGAGCAGTTCTTC. This sequence joins TRBV7-3 and TRBJ2-1; D may be TRBD2 (6 bases). Germline values: CDR1 SGHTA, CDR2 FQGTGA. CDR3 size: 17 residues. Trimming cost V 0 bases and J 0 bases, with 12 bases left between them.

This chain connects TRBV18 to TRBJ2-7; D perhaps matches TRBD1 (6 bases). The CDR3 is 15 residues long. Trimming took 3 bases from V and 0 from J, leaving 12 bases between them. From germline, CDR1 is KGHSH and CDR2 LQKENI. CDR3 in amino acids: CASSPQGRTSYEQYF. The CDR3 coding sequence is TGTGCCAGCTCACCTCAGGGGCGGACCTCCTACGAGCAGTACTTC.

The chain employs TRBV28 and TRBJ2-7; 8 bases match TRBD1. Germline V CDR1 and CDR2: MDHEN, SYDVKM. The CDR3 totals 15 residues. After removal of 5 bases from V and 4 bases from J, the junction contained 10 bases not matched to a gene. For the CDR3, the DNA is TGTGCCAGCAGTCCCGCCGCAGGGGGCGGATACGAGCAGTACTTC. Amino acids: CASSPAAGGGYEQYF.

The chain has TRBV6-1 and TRBJ1-5, with D unresolved. This CDR3 has 14 amino acids. Germline V gene data show CDR1 as MNHNS and CDR2 as SASEGT. The ends were cut back, 3 bases at V and 3 bases at J, with 9 bases in the middle. The CDR3 region has the DNA TGTGCCAGCAGTGACCAGGCTTTCAATCAGCCCCAGCATTTT. Residues: CASSDQAFNQPQHF.

The gene calls are TRBV4-2 and TRBJ1-1; D unresolved. The CDR3 runs to 14 residues. Germline lookup yields CDR1 LGHNA and CDR2 YNFKEQ. V was shortened by 4 bases and J by 2 bases, with 11 bases between the two germline ends. The CDR3 spells CASSPDGRNTEAFF. As DNA, the CDR3 is TGTGCCAGCAGCCCAGATGGGCGTAACACTGAAGCTTTCTTT.